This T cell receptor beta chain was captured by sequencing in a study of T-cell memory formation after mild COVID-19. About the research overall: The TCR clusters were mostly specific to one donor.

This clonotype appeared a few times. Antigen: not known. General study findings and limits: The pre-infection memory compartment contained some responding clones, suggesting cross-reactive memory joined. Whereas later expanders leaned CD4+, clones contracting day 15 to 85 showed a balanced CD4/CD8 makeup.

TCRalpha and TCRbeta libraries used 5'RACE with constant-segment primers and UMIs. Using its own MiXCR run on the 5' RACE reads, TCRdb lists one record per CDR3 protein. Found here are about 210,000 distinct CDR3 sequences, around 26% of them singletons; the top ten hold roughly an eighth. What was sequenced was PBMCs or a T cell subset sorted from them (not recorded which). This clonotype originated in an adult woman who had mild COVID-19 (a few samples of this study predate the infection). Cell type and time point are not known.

This CDR3 reads CASSQAGGRPYQNEQFF. Here the CDR3 DNA reads TGTGCCAGCAGCCAAGCCGGTGGCAGACCTTACCAAAATGAGCAGTTCTTC. This chain links TRBV3-1 with TRBJ2-1; D ambiguous. Germline CDR1 is LGHDT and CDR2 is YNNKEL (reference sequence). The CDR3 is 17 residues long. Trimming removed 1 base from V and 7 bases from J, with 20 bases in between.